A selection of T cell receptor beta chains follows, all from one sample in a study of cytomegalovirus exposure and HLA in healthy donors. TCRdb's table, derived via immunoSEQ multiplex PCR, lists solely in-frame clones and lacks some. The sample shows just under 95,000 clones, around 84% of them seen only once. Sequenced sample: PBMCs. The receptors were sampled from a human donor in good health. Both conserved end residues are part of each CDR3. A D gene is named only where the DNA matches it firmly. Only some rows state a clone size, as once, few, many or a class for expanded clones.

cdr3_nt cdr3_aa clone_size d_call j_call v_call
TGCGCCAGCAGCTTGGCAGGGGCTTCCTACGAGCAGTACTTC CASSLAGASYEQYF - - TRBJ2-7 TRBV5-1
TGTGCCAGCAGCTCCGGGTCCACCGGGGAGCTGTTTTTT CASSSGSTGELFF - - TRBJ2-2 TRBV7-3
TGTGCCAGCAGTTACTCTGGCACAGGGGGACTGTTTTTT CASSYSGTGGLFF - TRBD1 TRBJ1-4 TRBV6-5
TGTGCCAGCAGTGAAGCGGTGCGGTACAATGAGCAGTTCTTC CASSEAVRYNEQFF - - TRBJ2-1 TRBV6-1
TGTGCCAGCAGCTCGACCCCGGGACAGGGGAGAGAGACCCAGTACTTC CASSSTPGQGRETQYF - TRBD1 TRBJ2-5 TRBV5-6
TGTGCCAGCAGCTTGGGAGGCACAGATACGCAGTATTTT CASSLGGTDTQYF - - TRBJ2-3 TRBV5-6
TGTGCCAGTAGTATAGATCGGGGTGAGCAGTTCTTC CASSIDRGEQFF - - TRBJ2-1 TRBV19
TGTGCCATCAGTGAGGGGCTTAGCGGGGTGAACACCGGGGAGCTGTTTTTT CAISEGLSGVNTGELFF - TRBD2 TRBJ2-2 TRBV10-3
TGTGCCAGCAGTCCTGGACAGGGAGGGAGGGAGACCCAGTACTTC CASSPGQGGRETQYF - - TRBJ2-5 TRBV6-5
TGTGCCAGCGCTAGCGGGGGCCTCGGCACAGATACGCAGTATTTT CASASGGLGTDTQYF - TRBD2 TRBJ2-3 TRBV7-3
TGTGCCAGCAGCCAAGATTCGTTAGAACGATTAGCAGATACGCAGTATTTT CASSQDSLERLADTQYF once - TRBJ2-3 TRBV4-2
TGTGCCAGCAGGGGACTAGCGGGCTCCTACGAGCAGTACTTC CASRGLAGSYEQYF - TRBD2 TRBJ2-7 TRBV6-6
TGCAGCGTTGGGTCCCCGTGGCAGGGGACTGAGCAGTTCTTC CSVGSPWQGTEQFF - - TRBJ2-1 TRBV29-1
TGTGCCAGCAGCCAAGATTGGGACAGGGTAACAAACGTGGCCCATGAGCAGTTCTTC CASSQDWDRVTNVAHEQFF - TRBD1 TRBJ2-1 TRBV4-2
TGCGCCAGCAGCTTGCTCAGCTCTGGAAACACCATATATTTT CASSLLSSGNTIYF - - TRBJ1-3 TRBV5-1
TGTGCCAGCAGTGCGGCAATAGCGGGGCTCTACGAGCAGTACTTC CASSAAIAGLYEQYF - TRBD2 TRBJ2-7 TRBV28
TGTGCCAGCAGCGCCCGACAGGGGGCGAAGGAGCAGTACTTC CASSARQGAKEQYF - TRBD1 TRBJ2-7 TRBV7-2
TGTGCCAGCAGCCAAGGCGGCAGCCCGAGGCATTCACCCCTCCACTTT CASSQGGSPRHSPLHF once - TRBJ1-6 TRBV4-2
TGCGCCAGCAGCTTGGATCCGGGGGTGGGTGAGCAGTACTTC CASSLDPGVGEQYF few - TRBJ2-7 TRBV5-1
TGCGCCAGCAGCCAAGGAGGACAGGGCAAAAACATTCAGTACTTC CASSQGGQGKNIQYF - TRBD1 TRBJ2-4 TRBV4-1
TGTGCCAGCGGATCGGGGGGCACAGATACGCAGTATTTT CASGSGGTDTQYF - - TRBJ2-3 TRBV6-4
TGTGCCAGCTCACCGGACAGGGATCAGCCCCAGCATTTT CASSPDRDQPQHF - TRBD1 TRBJ1-5 TRBV18
TGTGCCAGCAGCTTAGCGCTAGGGGGCACTGAAGCTTTCTTT CASSLALGGTEAFF - - TRBJ1-1 TRBV7-9
TGTGCCAGCAGCGTCCTTAGCACAGATACGCAGTATTTT CASSVLSTDTQYF - - TRBJ2-3 TRBV9
TGCGCCAGCATGGCGACTAGCGGTTACAATGAGCAGTTCTTC CASMATSGYNEQFF - TRBD2 TRBJ2-1 TRBV10-2
TGTGCCAGCAGGGCGGGCGGATATAGCAATCAGCCCCAGCATTTT CASRAGGYSNQPQHF once - TRBJ1-5 TRBV2
TGTGCCAGCAGCCGCACTAGGGTAGATACGCAGTATTTT CASSRTRVDTQYF - - TRBJ2-3 TRBV6-5
TGTGCCAGCAGCGAATGGAGCCTGTCTAATTCACCCCTCCACTTT CASSEWSLSNSPLHF - - TRBJ1-6 TRBV11-2
TGCGCCAGCAGCTTAAGGACACCAAGGTTCTATGGCTACACCTTC CASSLRTPRFYGYTF - - TRBJ1-2 TRBV4-1
TGTGCTAGTGGTTCTCAAGGACAGGTCACTGAAGCTTTCTTT CASGSQGQVTEAFF - TRBD1 TRBJ1-1 TRBV12-5
TGCAGCGTTGAAGTAGGTGGGGGAGGTCAGCCCCAGCATTTT CSVEVGGGGQPQHF - - TRBJ1-5 TRBV29-1
TGCGCCAGCAGCCAAGATCCGGTTCCATACAATGAGCAGTTCTTC CASSQDPVPYNEQFF - - TRBJ2-1 TRBV4-3
TGTGCCATCAGCGACAGGGGAACGGGTACCTCTGCTGGAAACACCATATATTTT CAISDRGTGTSAGNTIYF - TRBD1 TRBJ1-3 TRBV10-3
TGTGCCAGCAGCTCCGTAGCGGGGGGGTCCGGGACCCAGTACTTC CASSSVAGGSGTQYF - TRBD2 TRBJ2-5 TRBV7-9
TGTGCCAGCAGCCAAAGGGTGGCGGGGGGCCACCTAGCCTACGAGCAGTACTTC CASSQRVAGGHLAYEQYF - TRBD2 TRBJ2-7 TRBV7-2
TGTGCCAGCAGTTTATGGGACAGGGCCAATCAGCCCCAGCATTTT CASSLWDRANQPQHF - TRBD1 TRBJ1-5 TRBV28
TGTGCCAGCAGATTTGATGATTCTACGGGGGGCTACACCTTC CASRFDDSTGGYTF once - TRBJ1-2 TRBV27
TGTGCCAGCAGCCACGGACAGAACACTGAAGCTTTCTTT CASSHGQNTEAFF - - TRBJ1-1 TRBV11-2
TGTGCCAGCAGCCCAGACAGGCGGGGGTTAGCCAAAAACATTCAGTACTTC CASSPDRRGLAKNIQYF few - TRBJ2-4 TRBV7-6
TGTGCCAGCAGCCAAGGGGGGGGTGGGGAGTTCTTC CASSQGGGGEFF - - TRBJ2-1 TRBV7-9
TGTGCCAGCAGCTTGGCGAAGCGGGAGGACCATGAGCAGTTCTTC CASSLAKREDHEQFF - TRBD2 TRBJ2-1 TRBV5-6
TGTGCCAGCAGCGTAGGTCAGGGCCCCACAGATACGCAGTATTTT CASSVGQGPTDTQYF few - TRBJ2-3 TRBV9
TGTGCCAGCAGTTACGGGTCAGGGAAGAACACTAAAGCTTTCTTT CASSYGSGKNTKAFF - - TRBJ1-1 TRBV6-5
TGCGCCAGCCGACCGGAGGGACGGGGCTACACCTTC CASRPEGRGYTF - - TRBJ1-2 TRBV4-1
TGTGCCTCTTACAGGGGCTCAGGTGAGCAGTACTTC CASYRGSGEQYF - TRBD1 TRBJ2-7 TRBV30
TGTGCCAGCAGTGGAGTCTTAGTCACCGGGGAGCTGTTTTTT CASSGVLVTGELFF - - TRBJ2-2 TRBV2
TGTGCCAGCTCACCCCTCTCCCGGGGAGTATTCACAGATACGCAGTATTTT CASSPLSRGVFTDTQYF - - TRBJ2-3 TRBV18
TGTGCCAGCAGGCAAAACAGGGGGATTCCTGAAGCTTTCTTT CASRQNRGIPEAFF - TRBD1 TRBJ1-1 TRBV27
TGTGCCAGCAGCACCAGCTCAGCGGGAGGGTACGAGCAGTACTTC CASSTSSAGGYEQYF - TRBD2 TRBJ2-7 TRBV7-2
TGTGCCAGCAGCTTAGCCAGGGGGCCCCTTACAGATACGCAGTATTTT CASSLARGPLTDTQYF - TRBD1 TRBJ2-3 TRBV7-9
TGCGCCAGCAGCCAAGACCCCGACAGAGCCTACAATGAGCAGTTCTTC CASSQDPDRAYNEQFF once - TRBJ2-1 TRBV4-3
TGCGCCAGCAGCGCGGGACAGGGTCAATACACAGATACGCAGTATTTT CASSAGQGQYTDTQYF - TRBD1 TRBJ2-3 TRBV5-1